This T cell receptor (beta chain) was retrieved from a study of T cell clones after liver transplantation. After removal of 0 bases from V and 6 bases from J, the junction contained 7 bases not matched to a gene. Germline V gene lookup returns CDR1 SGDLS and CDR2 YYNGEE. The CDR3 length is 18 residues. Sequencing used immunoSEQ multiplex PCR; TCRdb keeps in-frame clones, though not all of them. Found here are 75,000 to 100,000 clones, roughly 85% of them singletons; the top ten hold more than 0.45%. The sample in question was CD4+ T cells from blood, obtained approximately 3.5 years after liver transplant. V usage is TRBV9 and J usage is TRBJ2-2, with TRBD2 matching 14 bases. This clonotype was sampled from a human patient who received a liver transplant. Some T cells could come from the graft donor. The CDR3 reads CASSVVGRLAGGSGELFF. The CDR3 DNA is TGTGCCAGCAGCGTAGTCGGGAGACTAGCGGGAGGGTCCGGGGAGCTGTTTTTT.